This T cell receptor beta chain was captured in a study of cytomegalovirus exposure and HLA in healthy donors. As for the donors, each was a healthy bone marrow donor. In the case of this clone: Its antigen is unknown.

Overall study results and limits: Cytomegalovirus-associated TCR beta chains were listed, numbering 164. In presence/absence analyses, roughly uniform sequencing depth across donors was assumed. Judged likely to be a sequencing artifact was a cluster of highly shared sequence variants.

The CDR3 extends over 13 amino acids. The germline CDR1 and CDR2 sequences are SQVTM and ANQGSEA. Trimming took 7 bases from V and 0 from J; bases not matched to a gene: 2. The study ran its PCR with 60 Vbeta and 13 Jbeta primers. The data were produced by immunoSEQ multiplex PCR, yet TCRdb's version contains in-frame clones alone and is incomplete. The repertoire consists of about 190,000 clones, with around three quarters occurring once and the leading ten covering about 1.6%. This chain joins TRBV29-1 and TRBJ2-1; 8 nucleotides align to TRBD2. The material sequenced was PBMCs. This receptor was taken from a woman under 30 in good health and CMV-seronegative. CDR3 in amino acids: CSASGSSYNEQFF. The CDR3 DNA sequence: TGCAGCGCGAGCGGGAGCTCCTACAATGAGCAGTTCTTC.